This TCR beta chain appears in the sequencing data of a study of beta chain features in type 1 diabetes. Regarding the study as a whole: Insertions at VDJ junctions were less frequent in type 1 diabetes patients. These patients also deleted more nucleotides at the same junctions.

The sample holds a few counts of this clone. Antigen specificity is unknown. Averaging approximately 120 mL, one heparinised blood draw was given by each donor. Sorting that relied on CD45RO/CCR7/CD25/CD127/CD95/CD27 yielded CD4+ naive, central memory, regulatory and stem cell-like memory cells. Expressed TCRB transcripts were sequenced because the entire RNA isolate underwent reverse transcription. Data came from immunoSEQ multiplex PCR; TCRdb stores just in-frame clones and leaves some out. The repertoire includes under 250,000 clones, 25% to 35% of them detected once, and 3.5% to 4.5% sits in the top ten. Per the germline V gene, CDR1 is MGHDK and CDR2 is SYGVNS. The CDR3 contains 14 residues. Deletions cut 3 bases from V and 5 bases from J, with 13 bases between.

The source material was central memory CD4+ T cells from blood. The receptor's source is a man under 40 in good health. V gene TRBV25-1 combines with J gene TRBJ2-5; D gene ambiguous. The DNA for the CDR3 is TGTGCCAGCAGTGATCTCCTTAAGTTGGAGACCCAGTACTTC. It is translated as CASSDLLKLETQYF.